The clone carrying this T cell receptor (beta chain) came up a few times. The antigen is not known. Germline V gives CDR1 SGHTA, CDR2 FQGNSA. This CDR3 comprises 16 residues. Trimming took 2 bases from V and 4 from J; bases not matched to a gene: 6. MiXCR, run by TCRdb on the RT-PCR reads, gives a single entry per CDR3 protein. The sample shows roughly 760,000 distinct CDR3 sequences, 21% of them seen only once. This sample was taken from a study of response to subunit inactivated influenza vaccine. Study outcomes and limitations: Authors suggested each seasonal influenza vaccination recruits few new T cells.

Sequencing used PBMCs from blood, obtained 5 days after vaccination. This receptor was obtained from a man in his fifties or sixties who received an inactivated influenza vaccine. The V gene is TRBV7-2, the J gene TRBJ2-3; TRBD2 matches 10 bases. CDR3 protein: CASSLRLAGRSDTQYF. CDR3 DNA: TGTGCCAGCAGCTTACGACTAGCGGGTCGTTCAGATACGCAGTATTTT. The whole variable domain, remainder taken from reference TRBV7-2 and TRBJ2-3, is GAGVSQSPSNKVTEKGKDVELRCDPISGHTALYWYRQSLGQGLEFLIYFQGNSAPDKSGLPSDRFSAERTGGSVSTLTIQRTQQEDSAVYLCASSLRLAGRSDTQYFGPGTRLTVL.